The TCR beta chain under discussion was sequenced for a study of T cells after yellow fever vaccination. The V and J ends lost 6 bases and 1 base respectively, with 10 bases between them. This CDR3 region has 14 residues. Germline CDR1 reads MNHEY; CDR2 reads SVGAGI. Points on this clonotype: The antigen remains undetermined.

TCRdb analysed the 5' RACE reads with MiXCR anew, one entry per CDR3 protein. There are 150,000 to 200,000 distinct CDR3 sequences in the sample; 11% occur only once, and 35% to 40% lies in the top ten. Study findings and constraints: Clones from primary vaccination mostly reappeared after the booster (roughly 97% CD4, approximately 88% CD8).

The V and J genes are TRBV6-5 and TRBJ1-5, with D maybe TRBD1 (5 bases). This receptor was identified in a man between 18 and 29 years old who received the YFV17D yellow fever vaccine. Sequenced here: CD8+ T cells sorted from PBMCs, sampled 15 days after the yellow fever booster vaccination. As DNA, the CDR3 is TGTGCCAGCAGCCCGACAGTAAGCAATCAGCCCCAGCATTTT. Amino acids: CASSPTVSNQPQHF.